The next 22 T cell receptor beta chains were all read from a single sample in a study of regulatory T cells in long-lasting Graves disease. Time point: newly diagnosed GD, antithyroid drugs for less than 3 months. TCR sequences were obtained from RNA taken from PBMCs. Investigators prepared the TCR beta libraries by applying iRepertoire HTBI primers and Arm-PCR of CDR3 regions. TCRdb reprocessed the multiplex PCR reads via MiXCR and lists one record per CDR3 protein. Of 550,000 to 650,000 distinct CDR3 sequences in the sample, around 15% are singletons; the top ten hold approximately 12%. These data were likewise used in another study, on T cells in Graves' hyperthyroidism and ophthalmopathy.

This specimen was peripheral blood mononuclear cells (PBMCs), taken at new diagnosis, from a patient treated with antithyroid drugs. The source is a man younger than 35 with Graves disease.

The genes are TRBV5-1 and TRBJ2-6; TRBD1 matches at 7 bases. In germline, CDR1 is SGHRS, CDR2 YFSETQ. The length of the CDR3 is 16 residues. J was trimmed by 1 base and V by 3 bases; bases with no gene match: 4. The CDR3 DNA is TGCGCCAGCAGCTCCGGACAGGCTTCTGGGGCCAACGTCCTGACTTTC. This gives the protein CASSSGQASGANVLTF.

This clonotype was counted many times. The J gene is TRBJ2-1, the V gene TRBV27, with 12 positions matching TRBD2. The CDR3 runs to 20 residues. The germline gives CDR1 MNHEY, CDR2 SMNVEV (reference sequence). With V trimmed by 4 bases and J by 0 bases, 13 bases remained unmatched. This chain's CDR3 is CASSSFGASGRESSYNEQFF. The CDR3 region has the DNA TGTGCCAGCAGTTCTTTTGGCGCTAGCGGGAGGGAAAGCTCCTACAATGAGCAGTTCTTC.

This clonotype was detected ten times or more. V gene TRBV5-1 combines with J gene TRBJ2-1; possible D gene TRBD2, 6 bases. CDR1 SGHRS and CDR2 YFSETQ come from the germline V gene. This CDR3 is 15 amino acids long. V lost 3 bases and J lost 1, with 11 bases in between. CDR3 sequence reads: CASSSNGGSYNEQFF. The DNA of the CDR3 is TGCGCCAGCAGCTCGAACGGGGGTTCCTACAATGAGCAGTTCTTC.

The chain is built from TRBV5-1 and TRBJ2-5; TRBD1 is a possible D gene (6 bases). This CDR3 contains 17 residues. Trimming stripped 1 base from V and 6 bases from J, with 22 bases between. In germline, CDR1 is SGHRS, CDR2 YFSETQ. The CDR3 DNA reads as TGCGCCAGCAGCTTGACCAGACAGGCTATGGCGTTGAAGACCCAGTACTTC. Its translation: CASSLTRQAMALKTQYF.

The chain joins TRBV11-1 to TRBJ1-2; 7 bases map to TRBD1. V shed 4 bases and J 4 bases; nucleotides not matched to a gene: 9. The length of the CDR3 is 15 residues. Per the germline V gene, CDR1 is SGHAT and CDR2 is FQDESV (reference sequence). The CDR3 DNA sequence: TGTGCCAGCAGCTCCGGTAACAGGGGAGGCTATGGCTACACCTTC. It specifies CASSSGNRGGYGYTF.

This chain connects TRBV5-1 to TRBJ2-7, with 10 bases that match TRBD2. CDR1 is SGHRS, CDR2 YFSETQ, per germline. Germline trimming cut 4 bases from V and 7 bases from J; bases unmatched to any gene: 14. This CDR3 spans 16 amino acids. CDR3: CASSGAPSGRAGEQYF. The CDR3 bases are TGCGCCAGCAGCGGGGCCCCCAGCGGGAGGGCGGGGGAGCAGTACTTC.

This clonotype was detected only a few times. The chain carries TRBV24-1 and TRBJ1-1; 7 bases line up with TRBD1. V lost 9 bases, J lost 2 bases, and 8 bases stayed unmatched. The CDR3 covers 14 residues. Germline V gene lookup returns CDR1 KGHDR and CDR2 SFDVKD. CDR3 sequence reads: CATRAGGENTEAFF. CDR3 in DNA: TGTGCCACCCGGGCAGGGGGAGAAAACACTGAAGCTTTCTTT.

V gene TRBV10-3 combines with J gene TRBJ1-2; D gene uncertain. The germline gives CDR1 ENHRY, CDR2 SYGVKD. The CDR3 loop spans 14 amino acids. V was pared by 3 bases and J by 4 bases, with 12 bases between. CDR3 DNA: TGTGCCATCAGTGACAACGAGGGAGTCTATGGCTACACCTTC. As protein: CAISDNEGVYGYTF.

This sequence joins TRBV19 and TRBJ2-2; D unresolved. CDR1 and CDR2 (germline): LNHDA, SQIVND (reference sequence). CDR3 length: 10 amino acids. Trimming left V 8 bases short and J 8 bases short, with 6 bases between. The CDR3 reads CASGQGELFF. The DNA of the CDR3 is TGTGCCAGTGGTCAGGGGGAGCTGTTTTTT.

At least ten counts were recorded for this clonotype. CDR3 coding DNA: TGTGCCAGCAGTCCCACAGCCGGACTTACCCACGAGACCCAGTACTTC. Protein product: CASSPTAGLTHETQYF. This sequence joins TRBV28 and TRBJ2-5, with D perhaps matching TRBD2 (5 bases). With 5 bases removed from V and 5 bases from J, the gap between germline ends came to 21 bases. The length of the CDR3 is 16 residues. Per the germline V gene, CDR1 is MDHEN and CDR2 is SYDVKM.

V gene TRBV11-2 combines with J gene TRBJ2-1, with 9 bases that match TRBD2. The tail of the sequence fits TRBJ2-5 better, so the J call may be wrong. Per the germline V gene, CDR1 is SGHAT and CDR2 is FQNNGV. The CDR3 is made up of 16 amino acids. Written as DNA, the CDR3 is TGTGCCAGCAGGTTTCGGCGGGAGGGTCTTCGGGAGACCCAGTACTTC. As protein: CASRFRREGLRETQYF.

This clonotype was seen a handful of times. The V gene is TRBV27, the J gene TRBJ1-6; D might be TRBD1 (5 bases). CDR1 and CDR2 from the germline V gene are MNHEY and SMNVEV (reference sequence). Trimming removed 3 bases from V and 10 bases from J, with 16 bases in between. The CDR3 has 15 residues. The DNA for the CDR3 is TGTGCCAGCAGTTTCGGGGCGTCCTCCCCGTCACCCCTCCACTTT. This gives the protein CASSFGASSPSPLHF.

This clonotype was seen repeatedly, ten times or more. This chain joins TRBV2 and TRBJ2-1; the D gene is possibly TRBD2 (6 bases). The ends were cut back, 6 bases at V and 3 bases at J, with 12 bases in the middle. CDR1 is SNHLY and CDR2 is FYNNEI in the germline V gene. The CDR3 runs 14 residues. For the CDR3, the DNA is TGTGCCAGCAGAACGGGAGTTGTCTACAATGAGCAGTTCTTC. Its protein is CASRTGVVYNEQFF.

The chain recombines TRBV11-3 with TRBJ2-5, with D maybe TRBD2 (7 bases). This CDR3 contains 15 residues. V lost 3 bases to trimming and J lost 4 bases, with 15 bases between them. Germline CDR1 is SGHNT and CDR2 is YENEEA. CDR3 in amino acids: CASSFGRGATETQYF. The DNA for the CDR3 is TGTGCCAGCAGCTTCGGTCGGGGGGCAACAGAGACCCAGTACTTC.

This clonotype has a count of ten or more. The chain links TRBV11-1 to TRBJ2-4; D possibly corresponds to TRBD1 (6 bases). Germline CDR1 and CDR2: SGHAT and FQDESV (reference sequence). The length of the CDR3 is 13 residues. With 1 base removed from V and 5 bases from J, the gap between germline ends came to 6 bases. CDR3: CASSLGTENIQYF. As DNA, the CDR3 is TGTGCCAGCAGCTTAGGGACAGAAAACATTCAGTACTTC.

This clonotype has at least ten counts. This chain joins TRBV30 and TRBJ2-7; 7 bases map to TRBD1. CDR1 and CDR2 (germline): GTSNPN, SVGIG (reference sequence). V shed 2 bases, J shed 4 bases, and the junction held 5 bases outside the gene matches. The CDR3 has 13 amino acids. CDR3 in DNA: TGTGCCTGGAGTATAGGGGGCGCATACGAGCAGTACTTC. This translates into CAWSIGGAYEQYF. The complete variable domain, with remaining parts taken from reference TRBV30 and TRBJ2-7, reads SQTIHQWPATLVQPVGSPLSLECTVEGTSNPNLYWYRQAAGRGLQLLFYSVGIGQISSEVPQNLSASRPQDRQFILSSKKLLLSDSGFYLCAWSIGGAYEQYFGPGTRLTVT.

This clonotype was counted at least ten times. The chain has TRBV7-9 and TRBJ2-3, with 9 bases fitting TRBD2. CDR3 length: 16 residues. V shed 6 bases, J shed 4 bases, and the junction held 11 bases outside the gene matches. Germline CDR1 is SEHNR and CDR2 is FQNEAQ (reference sequence). DNA for the CDR3: TGTGCCAGCAGTCGGATTAGCGGGAGTCACGCAGATACGCAGTATTTT. Translated, it gives CASSRISGSHADTQYF. The full variable domain, completed using reference TRBV7-9 and TRBJ2-3, is DTGVSQNPRHKITKRGQNVTFRCDPISEHNRLYWYRQTLGQGPEFLTYFQNEAQLEKSRLLSDRFSAERPKGSFSTLEIQRTEQGDSAMYLCASSRISGSHADTQYFGPGTRLTVL.

This clonotype has a handful of counts. The rearrangement joins TRBV4-1 to TRBJ2-7; TRBD2 matches at 8 bases. The CDR3 consists of 16 residues. V dropped 0 bases and J dropped 5; count of bases not matched to a gene: 9. Germline V lookup: CDR1 MGHRA, CDR2 YSYEKL. The CDR3 here is CASSQEKVAGIDEQYF. In DNA form, the CDR3 reads TGCGCCAGCAGCCAAGAGAAAGTAGCGGGAATCGACGAGCAGTACTTC.

The chain couples TRBV30 to TRBJ1-4, with 8 bases that match TRBD1. This CDR3 comprises 14 residues. Per germline, CDR1 GTSNPN and CDR2 SVGIG (reference sequence). V was pared by 1 base and J by 2 bases, with 0 bases of the junction left unmatched. CDR3: CAWSGQGTNEKLFF. In nucleotides, the CDR3 is TGTGCCTGGAGTGGACAGGGGACTAATGAAAAACTGTTTTTT.

The chain combines TRBV6-1 with TRBJ2-1, with D possibly matching TRBD2 (7 bases). The CDR3 has 12 amino acids. Per the germline V gene, CDR1 is MNHNS and CDR2 is SASEGT. The V end was cut by 8 bases, the J end by 6 bases, with 11 bases between. The CDR3 reads CASARGGNEQFF. The CDR3 region has the DNA TGTGCCAGCGCAAGGGGGGGCAATGAGCAGTTCTTC.

The CDR3: CRARGLDGYTF. CDR3 DNA sequence: TGCAGGGCCAGAGGATTAGATGGCTACACCTTC. The chain has TRBV20-1 and TRBJ1-2; D is ambiguous. CDR1 DFQATT and CDR2 SNEGSKA come from the germline V gene (reference sequence). The CDR3 totals 11 residues.

There are a few counts of this clonotype. At one end, the junction sequence differs from germline, possibly due to a read error. The CDR3 region is CAGSFSGTSGVYEQYF. CDR3 DNA sequence: TGTGCCGGCAGCTTCTCCGGGACTAGCGGGGTGTACGAGCAGTACTTC. The rearrangement links TRBV13 to TRBJ2-7; 13 nucleotides align to TRBD2. The CDR3 loop spans 16 amino acids. Germline-derived CDR1 and CDR2 are PRHDT and FYEKMQ (reference sequence).